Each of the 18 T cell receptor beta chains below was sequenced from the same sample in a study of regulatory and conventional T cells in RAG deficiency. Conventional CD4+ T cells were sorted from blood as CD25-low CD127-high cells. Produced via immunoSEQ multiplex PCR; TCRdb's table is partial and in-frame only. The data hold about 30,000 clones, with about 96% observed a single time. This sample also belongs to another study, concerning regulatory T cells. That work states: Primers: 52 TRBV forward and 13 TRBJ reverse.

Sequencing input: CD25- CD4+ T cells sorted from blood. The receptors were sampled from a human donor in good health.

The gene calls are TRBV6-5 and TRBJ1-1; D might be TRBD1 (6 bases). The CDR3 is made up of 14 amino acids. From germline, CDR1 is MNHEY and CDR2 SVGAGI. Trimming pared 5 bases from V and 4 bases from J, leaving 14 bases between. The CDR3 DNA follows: TGTGCCAGCAGTACCCGAACAGGGATCACTGAAGCTTTCTTT. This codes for CASSTRTGITEAFF.

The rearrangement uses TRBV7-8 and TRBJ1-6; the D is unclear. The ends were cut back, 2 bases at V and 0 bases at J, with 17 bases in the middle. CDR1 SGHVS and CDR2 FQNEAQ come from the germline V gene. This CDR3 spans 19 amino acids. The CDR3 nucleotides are TGTGCCAGCAGCTTATCTCGGGTACCGGGAAGCTCCTATAATTCACCCCTCCACTTT. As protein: CASSLSRVPGSSYNSPLHF.

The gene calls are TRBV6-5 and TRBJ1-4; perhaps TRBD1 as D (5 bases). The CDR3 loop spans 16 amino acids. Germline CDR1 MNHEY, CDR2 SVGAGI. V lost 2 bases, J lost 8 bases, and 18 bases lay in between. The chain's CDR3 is CASSYRRGGNSEKLFF. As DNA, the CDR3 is TGTGCCAGCAGTTACCGGAGGGGAGGGAACAGCGAAAAACTGTTTTTT.

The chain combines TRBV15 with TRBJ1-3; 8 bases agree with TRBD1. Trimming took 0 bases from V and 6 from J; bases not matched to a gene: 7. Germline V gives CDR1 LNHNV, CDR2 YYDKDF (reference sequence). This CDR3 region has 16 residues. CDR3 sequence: CATSRDNAGGTNTIYF. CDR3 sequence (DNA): TGTGCCACCAGCAGAGATAATGCAGGGGGCACAAACACCATATATTTT.

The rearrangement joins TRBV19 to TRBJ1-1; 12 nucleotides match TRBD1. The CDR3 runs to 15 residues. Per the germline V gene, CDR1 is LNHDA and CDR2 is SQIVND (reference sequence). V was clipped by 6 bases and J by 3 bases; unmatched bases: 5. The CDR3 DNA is TGTGCCAGTAGCACGGGACAGGGGGCGGACACTGAAGCTTTCTTT. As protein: CASSTGQGADTEAFF.

The CDR3 sequence: CASSSQGYSYEQYF. CDR3 in DNA: TGTGCCAGCAGCTCGCAGGGTTACTCCTACGAGCAGTACTTC. The genes are TRBV7-2 and TRBJ2-7; the D gene is possibly TRBD1 (5 bases). The CDR3 is 14 residues long. The V end was cut by 4 bases, the J end by 0 bases, with 10 bases between. CDR1 SGHTA and CDR2 FQGNSA come from the germline V gene.

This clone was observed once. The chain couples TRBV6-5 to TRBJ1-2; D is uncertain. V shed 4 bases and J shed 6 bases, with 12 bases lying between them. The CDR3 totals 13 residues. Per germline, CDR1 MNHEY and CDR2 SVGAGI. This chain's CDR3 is CASSSSDPHGYTF. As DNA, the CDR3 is TGTGCCAGCAGTTCCAGCGACCCTCATGGCTACACCTTC.

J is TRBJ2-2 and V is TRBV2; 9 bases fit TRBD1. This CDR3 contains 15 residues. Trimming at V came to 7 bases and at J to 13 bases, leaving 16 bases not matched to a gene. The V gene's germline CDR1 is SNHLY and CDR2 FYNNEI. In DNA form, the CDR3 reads TGTGCCAGCAAGCGGGACAGGGAGGGTCACAGGCTGCTGTTTTTT. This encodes CASKRDREGHRLLFF.

The CDR3 nucleotides read TGTGCCAGCAGTTTGCAGGGGGGAACTGAAGCTTTCTTT. It yields the protein CASSLQGGTEAFF. The J gene is TRBJ1-1, the V gene TRBV27; 7 bases match TRBD1. After removal of 3 bases from V and 5 bases from J, the junction contained 3 bases not matched to a gene. CDR3 size: 13 residues. Germline-derived CDR1 and CDR2 are MNHEY and SMNVEV (reference sequence).

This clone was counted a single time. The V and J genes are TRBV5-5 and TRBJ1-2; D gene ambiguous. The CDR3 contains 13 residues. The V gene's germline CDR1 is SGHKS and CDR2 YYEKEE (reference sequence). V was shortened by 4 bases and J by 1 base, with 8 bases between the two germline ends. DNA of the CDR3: TGTGCCAGCAGCGTGGACGGTAACTATGGCTACACCTTC. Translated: CASSVDGNYGYTF.

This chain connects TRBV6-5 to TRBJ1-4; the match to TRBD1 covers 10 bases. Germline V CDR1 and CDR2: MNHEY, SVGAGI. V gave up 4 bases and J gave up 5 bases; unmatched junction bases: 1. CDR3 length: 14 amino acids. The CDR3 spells CASSSDRGNEKLFF. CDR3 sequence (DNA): TGTGCCAGCAGTTCGGACAGGGGGAATGAAAAACTGTTTTTT.

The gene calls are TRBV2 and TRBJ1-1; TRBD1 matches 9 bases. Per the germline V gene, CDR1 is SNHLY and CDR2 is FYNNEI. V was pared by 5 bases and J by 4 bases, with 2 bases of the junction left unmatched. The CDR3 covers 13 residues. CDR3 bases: TGTGCCAGCAGTTGGACAGGGGTCACTGAAGCTTTCTTT. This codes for CASSWTGVTEAFF.

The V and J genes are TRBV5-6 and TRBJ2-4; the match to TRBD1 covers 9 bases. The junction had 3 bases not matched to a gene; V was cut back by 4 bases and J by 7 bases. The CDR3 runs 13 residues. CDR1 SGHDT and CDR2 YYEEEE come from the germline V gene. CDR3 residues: CASSPTGGNIQYF. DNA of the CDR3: TGTGCCAGCAGCCCAACAGGGGGCAACATTCAGTACTTC.

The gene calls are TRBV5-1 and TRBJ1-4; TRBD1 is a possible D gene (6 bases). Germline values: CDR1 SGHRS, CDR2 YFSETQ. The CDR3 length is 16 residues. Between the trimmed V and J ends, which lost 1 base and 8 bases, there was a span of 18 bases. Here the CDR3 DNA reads TGCGCCAGCAGCTTGAACCCCCAGGGGCTGGGGGAAAAACTGTTTTTT. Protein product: CASSLNPQGLGEKLFF.

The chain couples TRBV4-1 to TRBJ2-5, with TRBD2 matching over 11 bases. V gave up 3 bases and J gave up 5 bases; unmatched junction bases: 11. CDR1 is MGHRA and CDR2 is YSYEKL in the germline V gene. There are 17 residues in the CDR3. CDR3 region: CASSQGRTSGSWETQYF. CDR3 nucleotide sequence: TGCGCCAGCAGCCAGGGGCGAACTAGCGGGAGTTGGGAGACCCAGTACTTC.

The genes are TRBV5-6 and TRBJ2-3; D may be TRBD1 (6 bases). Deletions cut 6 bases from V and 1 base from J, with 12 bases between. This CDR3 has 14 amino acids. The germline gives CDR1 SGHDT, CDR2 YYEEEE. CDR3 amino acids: CASNLRGGTDTQYF. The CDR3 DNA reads TGTGCCAGCAACCTCAGGGGAGGCACAGATACGCAGTATTTT.

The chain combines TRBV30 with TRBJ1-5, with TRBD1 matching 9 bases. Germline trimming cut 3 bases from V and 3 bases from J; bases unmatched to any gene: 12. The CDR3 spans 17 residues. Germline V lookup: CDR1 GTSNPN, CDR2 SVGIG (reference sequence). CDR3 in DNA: TGTGCCTGGAGCGCCGGGACAGGGAATCGCCTCAATCAGCCCCAGCATTTT. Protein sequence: CAWSAGTGNRLNQPQHF.

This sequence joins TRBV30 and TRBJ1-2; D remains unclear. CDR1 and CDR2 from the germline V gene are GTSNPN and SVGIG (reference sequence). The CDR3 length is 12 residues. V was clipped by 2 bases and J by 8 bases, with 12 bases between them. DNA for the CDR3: TGTGCCTGGAGTAGCGGATACGTAGGCTACACCTTC. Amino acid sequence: CAWSSGYVGYTF.